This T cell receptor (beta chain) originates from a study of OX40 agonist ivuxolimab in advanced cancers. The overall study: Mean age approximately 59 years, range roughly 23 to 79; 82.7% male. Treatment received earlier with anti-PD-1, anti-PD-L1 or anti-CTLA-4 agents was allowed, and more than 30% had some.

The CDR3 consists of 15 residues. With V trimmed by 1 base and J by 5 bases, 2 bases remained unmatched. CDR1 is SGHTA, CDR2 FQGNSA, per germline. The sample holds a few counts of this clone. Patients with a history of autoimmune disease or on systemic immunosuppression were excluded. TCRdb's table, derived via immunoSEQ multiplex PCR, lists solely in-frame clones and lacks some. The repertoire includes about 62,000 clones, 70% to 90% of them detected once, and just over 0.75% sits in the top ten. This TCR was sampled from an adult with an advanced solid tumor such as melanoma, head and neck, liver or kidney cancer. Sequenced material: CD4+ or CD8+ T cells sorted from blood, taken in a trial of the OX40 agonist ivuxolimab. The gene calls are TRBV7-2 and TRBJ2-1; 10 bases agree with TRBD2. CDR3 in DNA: TGTGCCAGCAGCTTAGGAGCGGGAGGGCACAATGAGCAGTTCTTC. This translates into CASSLGAGGHNEQFF.